This TCR beta chain was profiled in a study of blood T cell repertoires in COVID-19. About the study: The origin of the acute and convalescent COVID-19 samples was the United States, Italy and Spain. The analysed material was cDNA or gDNA that came from T cells, B-cell-depleted T cells, or PBMCs.

Here immunoSEQ multiplex PCR was the method, and the copy in TCRdb shows in-frame clones only, minus some. The sample has around 250,000 clones; approximately 80% are singletons. The ends were cut back, 2 bases at V and 3 bases at J, with 9 bases in the middle. Germline V gene sequence: CDR1 SGHNT, CDR2 YYREEE (reference sequence). The CDR3 has 13 amino acids. The material sequenced was peripheral blood. The receptor comes from a woman younger than 35 with acute or convalescent COVID-19. The chain links TRBV5-4 to TRBJ2-7; no firm D call. The CDR3 is CASSLDTGYEQYF. CDR3 coding DNA: TGTGCCAGCAGCTTAGATACGGGCTACGAGCAGTACTTC.